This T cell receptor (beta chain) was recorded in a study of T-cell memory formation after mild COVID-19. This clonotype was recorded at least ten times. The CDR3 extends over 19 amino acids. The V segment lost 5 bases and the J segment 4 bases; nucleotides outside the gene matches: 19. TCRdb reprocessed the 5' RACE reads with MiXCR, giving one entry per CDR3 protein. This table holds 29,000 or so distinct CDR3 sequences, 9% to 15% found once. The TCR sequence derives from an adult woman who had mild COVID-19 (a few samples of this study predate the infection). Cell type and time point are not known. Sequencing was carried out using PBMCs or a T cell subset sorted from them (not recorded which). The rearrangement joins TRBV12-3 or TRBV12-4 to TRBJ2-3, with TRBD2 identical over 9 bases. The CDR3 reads CASSHTGASGIGVADTQYF. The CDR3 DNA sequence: TGTGCCAGCAGTCATACTGGGGCTAGCGGGATTGGCGTCGCAGATACGCAGTATTTT.